Sequencing of this TCR beta chain was carried out in a study of blood T cells in healthy people across ages. Study results and caveats: There were more naive CD4+ cells and higher diversity in long-lived donors than in aged donors.

The authors drew around 9.3 milliliters of peripheral blood from each donor. On this clonotype itself: Its target is unknown.

Next came a second PCR, run for roughly 7 to 12 cycles, which used a sample-barcoded 5' primer along with a J-beta primer mix. Each cDNA molecule was tagged by a template-switch adaptor that had 12 random nucleotides. TCRdb reprocessed the 5' RACE reads with MiXCR, giving one entry per CDR3 protein. The repertoire holds around 650,000 distinct CDR3 sequences, roughly 41% seen once, with around 30% in the top ten. Material: blood. This TCR derives from a man at least 80 years old in good health.

This CDR3 reads CASSTQQGTEAFF. The CDR3 bases are TGTGCCAGCAGCACCCAACAGGGCACTGAAGCTTTCTTT. The chain links TRBV7-6 to TRBJ1-1, with D tentatively TRBD1 (6 bases). This CDR3 region has 13 residues. From germline, CDR1 is SGHVS and CDR2 FNYEAQ. Trimming removed 5 bases at V and 4 bases at J, with 11 bases between.